This T cell receptor (beta chain) is drawn from a study of cytomegalovirus exposure and HLA in healthy donors. Whole-study results and caveats: Most observed TCR sequences were rare, whereas some public TCRs were detected in many donors.

Libraries were prepared by immunoSEQ multiplex PCR; TCRdb keeps only in-frame clonotypes and omits some of them. The data contain 200,000 to 250,000 clones, 75% to 90% of them seen just once; the ten biggest clones take up less than 7%. A word on this clone: Its antigen is unidentified.

The CDR3 runs 13 residues. V shed 1 base and J shed 13 bases, with 11 bases lying between them. The germline CDR1 and CDR2 sequences are SGHDN and FVKESK. The rearrangement uses TRBV14 and TRBJ1-6, with D unresolved. This receptor was obtained from a woman younger than 30 in good health and CMV-seronegative. The sample was PBMCs. The CDR3 region has the DNA TGTGCCAGCAGCCAAGCACTTCGGCTCCCCCTCCACTTT. It codes for CASSQALRLPLHF.